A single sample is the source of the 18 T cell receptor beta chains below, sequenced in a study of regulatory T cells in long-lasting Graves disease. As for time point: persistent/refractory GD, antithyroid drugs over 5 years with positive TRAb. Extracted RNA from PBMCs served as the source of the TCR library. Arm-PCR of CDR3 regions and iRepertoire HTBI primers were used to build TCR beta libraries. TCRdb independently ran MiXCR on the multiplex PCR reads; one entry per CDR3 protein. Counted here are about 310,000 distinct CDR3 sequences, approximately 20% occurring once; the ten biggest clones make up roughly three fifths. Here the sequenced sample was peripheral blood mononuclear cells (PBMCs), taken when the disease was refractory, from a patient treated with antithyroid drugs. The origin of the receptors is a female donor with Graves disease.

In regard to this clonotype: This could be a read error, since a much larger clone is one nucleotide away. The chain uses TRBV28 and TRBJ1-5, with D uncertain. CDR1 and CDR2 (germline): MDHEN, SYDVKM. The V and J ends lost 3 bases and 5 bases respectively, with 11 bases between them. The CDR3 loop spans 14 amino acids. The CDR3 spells CASSFLQSDQPQHF. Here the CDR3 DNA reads TGTGCCAGCAGTTTTTTACAGAGTGATCAGCCCCAGCATTTT.

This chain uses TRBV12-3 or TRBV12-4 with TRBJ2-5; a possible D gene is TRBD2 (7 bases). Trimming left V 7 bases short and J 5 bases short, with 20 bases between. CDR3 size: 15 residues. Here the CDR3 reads CASTMSGVQGETQYF. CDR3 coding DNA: TGTGCCAGCACCATGAGCGGGGTCCAGGGGGAGACCCAGTACTTC.

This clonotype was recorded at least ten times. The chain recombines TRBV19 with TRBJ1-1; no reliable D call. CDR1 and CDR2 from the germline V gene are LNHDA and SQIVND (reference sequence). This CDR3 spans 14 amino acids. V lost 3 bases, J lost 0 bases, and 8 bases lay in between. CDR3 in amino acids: CASSMKTLNTEAFF. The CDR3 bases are TGTGCCAGTAGTATGAAAACATTGAACACTGAAGCTTTCTTT.

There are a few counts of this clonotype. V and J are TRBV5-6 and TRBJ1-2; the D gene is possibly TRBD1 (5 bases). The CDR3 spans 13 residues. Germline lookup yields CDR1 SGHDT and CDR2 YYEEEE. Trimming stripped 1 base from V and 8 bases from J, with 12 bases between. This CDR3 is CASSLRGPAGYTF. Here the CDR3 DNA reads TGTGCCAGCAGCTTGCGGGGCCCGGCGGGCTACACCTTC.

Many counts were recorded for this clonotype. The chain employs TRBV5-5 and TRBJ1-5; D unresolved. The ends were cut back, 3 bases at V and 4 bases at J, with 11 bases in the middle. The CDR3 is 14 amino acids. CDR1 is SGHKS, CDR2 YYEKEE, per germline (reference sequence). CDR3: CASSSGMGNQPQHF. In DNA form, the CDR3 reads TGTGCCAGCAGCTCGGGGATGGGGAATCAGCCCCAGCATTTT. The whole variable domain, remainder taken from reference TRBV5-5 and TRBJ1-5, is DAGVTQSPTHLIKTRGQQVTLRCSPISGHKSVSWYQQVLGQGPQFIFQYYEKEERGRGNFPDRFSARQFPNYSSELNVNALLLGDSALYLCASSSGMGNQPQHFGDGTRLSIL.

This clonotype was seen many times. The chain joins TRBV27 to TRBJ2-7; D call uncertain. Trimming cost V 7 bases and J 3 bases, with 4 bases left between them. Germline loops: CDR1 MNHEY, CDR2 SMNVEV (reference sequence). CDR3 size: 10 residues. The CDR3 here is CASTYYEQYF. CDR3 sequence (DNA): TGTGCCAGCACTTACTACGAGCAGTACTTC.

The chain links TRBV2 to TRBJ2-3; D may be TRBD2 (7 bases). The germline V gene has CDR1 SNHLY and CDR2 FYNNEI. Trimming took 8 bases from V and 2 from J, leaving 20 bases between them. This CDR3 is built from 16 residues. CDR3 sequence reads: CASVFGGRGNTDTQYF. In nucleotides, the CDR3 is TGTGCCAGCGTCTTCGGGGGGCGGGGGAACACAGATACGCAGTATTTT. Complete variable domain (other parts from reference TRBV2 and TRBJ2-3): EPEVTQTPSHQVTQMGQEVILRCVPISNHLYFYWYRQILGQKVEFLVSFYNNEISEKSEIFDDQFSVERPDGSNFTLKIRSTKLEDSAMYFCASVFGGRGNTDTQYFGPGTRLTVL.

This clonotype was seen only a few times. In nucleotides, the CDR3 is TGTGCCAGCAGCCAAACGTTAGGGTGGAACACTGAAGCTTTCTTT. Its translation: CASSQTLGWNTEAFF. The chain carries TRBV3-1 and TRBJ1-1, with D uncertain. Germline-derived CDR1 and CDR2 are LGHDT and YNNKEL (reference sequence). The CDR3 loop spans 15 amino acids. The ends were cut back, 2 bases at V and 1 base at J, with 11 bases in the middle.

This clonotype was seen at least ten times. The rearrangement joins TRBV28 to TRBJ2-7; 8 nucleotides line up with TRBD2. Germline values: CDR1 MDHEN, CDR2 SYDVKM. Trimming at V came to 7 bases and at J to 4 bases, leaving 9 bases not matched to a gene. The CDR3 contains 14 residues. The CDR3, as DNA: TGTGCCAGCAACAAACTAGCGGAACTTTACGAGCAGTACTTC. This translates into CASNKLAELYEQYF.

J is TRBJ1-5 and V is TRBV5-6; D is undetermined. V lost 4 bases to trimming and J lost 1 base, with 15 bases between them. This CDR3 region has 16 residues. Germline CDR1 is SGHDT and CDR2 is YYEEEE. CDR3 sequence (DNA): TGTGCCAGCAGCCACGGACCCCCTCGGAGCAATCAGCCCCAGCATTTT. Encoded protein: CASSHGPPRSNQPQHF.

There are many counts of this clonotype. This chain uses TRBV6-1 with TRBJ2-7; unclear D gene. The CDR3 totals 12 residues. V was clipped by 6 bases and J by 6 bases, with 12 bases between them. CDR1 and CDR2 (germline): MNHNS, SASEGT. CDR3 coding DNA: TGTGCCAGCAGCCTAGGGCGTGCCGAGCAGTACTTC. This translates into CASSLGRAEQYF.

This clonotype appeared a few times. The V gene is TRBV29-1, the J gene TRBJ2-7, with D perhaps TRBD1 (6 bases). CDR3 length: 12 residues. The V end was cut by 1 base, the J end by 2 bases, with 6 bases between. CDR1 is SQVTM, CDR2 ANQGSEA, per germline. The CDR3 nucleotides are TGCAGCGTTGAAGGGGGGCCCTACGAGCAGTACTTC. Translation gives CSVEGGPYEQYF.

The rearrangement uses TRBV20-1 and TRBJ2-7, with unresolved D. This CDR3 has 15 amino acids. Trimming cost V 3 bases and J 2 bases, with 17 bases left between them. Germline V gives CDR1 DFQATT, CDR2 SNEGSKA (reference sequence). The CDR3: CSARGDRTQPYEQYF. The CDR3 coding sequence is TGCAGTGCTAGGGGCGACCGGACGCAGCCCTACGAGCAGTACTTC.

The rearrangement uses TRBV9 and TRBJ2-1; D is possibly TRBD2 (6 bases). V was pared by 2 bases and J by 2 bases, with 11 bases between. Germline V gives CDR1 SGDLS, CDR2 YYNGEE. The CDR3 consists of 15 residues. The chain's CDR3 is CASSVRESAYNEQFF. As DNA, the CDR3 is TGTGCCAGCAGCGTCCGGGAGTCGGCCTACAATGAGCAGTTCTTC.

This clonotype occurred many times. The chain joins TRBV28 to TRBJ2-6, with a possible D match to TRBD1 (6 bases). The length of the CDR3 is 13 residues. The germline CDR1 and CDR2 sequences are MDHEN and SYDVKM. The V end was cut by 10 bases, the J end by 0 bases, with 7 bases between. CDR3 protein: CATGDSGANVLTF. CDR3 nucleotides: TGTGCCACAGGGGACTCTGGGGCCAACGTCCTGACTTTC.

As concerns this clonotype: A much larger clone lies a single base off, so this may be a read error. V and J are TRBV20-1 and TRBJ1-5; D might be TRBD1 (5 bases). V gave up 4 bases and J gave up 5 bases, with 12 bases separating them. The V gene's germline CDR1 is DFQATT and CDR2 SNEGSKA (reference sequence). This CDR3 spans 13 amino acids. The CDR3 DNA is TGCAGTGCTAAGGGACGGCTAGATCAGCCCCAGCATTTT. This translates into CSAKGRLDQPQHF.

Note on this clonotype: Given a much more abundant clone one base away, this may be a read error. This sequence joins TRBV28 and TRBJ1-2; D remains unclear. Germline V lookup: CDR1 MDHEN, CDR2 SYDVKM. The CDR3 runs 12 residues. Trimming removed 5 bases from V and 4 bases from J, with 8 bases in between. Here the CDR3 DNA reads TGTGCCAGCAGTCCCCCCACCTATGGCTACACCTTC. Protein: CASSPPTYGYTF.

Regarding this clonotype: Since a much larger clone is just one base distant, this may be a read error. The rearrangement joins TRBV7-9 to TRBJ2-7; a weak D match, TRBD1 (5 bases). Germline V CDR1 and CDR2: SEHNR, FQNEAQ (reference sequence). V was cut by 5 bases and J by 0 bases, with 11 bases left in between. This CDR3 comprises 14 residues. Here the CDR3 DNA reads TGTGCCAGCAGCCCCCGACAGAGCTCCTACGAGCAGTACTTC. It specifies CASSPRQSSYEQYF. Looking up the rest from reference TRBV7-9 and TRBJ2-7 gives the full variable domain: DTGVSQNPRHKITKRGQNVTFRCDPISEHNRLYWYRQTLGQGPEFLTYFQNEAQLEKSRLLSDRFSAERPKGSFSTLEIQRTEQGDSAMYLCASSPRQSSYEQYFGPGTRLTVT.